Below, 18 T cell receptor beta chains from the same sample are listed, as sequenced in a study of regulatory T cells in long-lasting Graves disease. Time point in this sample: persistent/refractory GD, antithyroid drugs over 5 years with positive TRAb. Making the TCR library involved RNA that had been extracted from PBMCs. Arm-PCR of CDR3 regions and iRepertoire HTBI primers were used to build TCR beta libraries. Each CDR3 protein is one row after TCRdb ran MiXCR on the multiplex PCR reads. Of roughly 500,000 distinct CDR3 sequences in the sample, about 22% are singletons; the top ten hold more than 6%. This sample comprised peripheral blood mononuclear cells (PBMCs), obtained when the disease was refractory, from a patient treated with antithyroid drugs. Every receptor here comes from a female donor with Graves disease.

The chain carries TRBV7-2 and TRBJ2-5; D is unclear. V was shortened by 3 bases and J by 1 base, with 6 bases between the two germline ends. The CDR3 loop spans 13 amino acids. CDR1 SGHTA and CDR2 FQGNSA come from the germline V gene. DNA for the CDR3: TGTGCCAGCAGCTTCGAACTCCAAGAGACCCAGTACTTC. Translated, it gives CASSFELQETQYF.

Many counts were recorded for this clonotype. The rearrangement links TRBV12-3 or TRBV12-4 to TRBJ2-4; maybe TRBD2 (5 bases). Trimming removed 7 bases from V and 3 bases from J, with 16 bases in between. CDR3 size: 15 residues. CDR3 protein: CASTPWPRGKNIQYF. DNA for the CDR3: TGTGCCAGCACCCCGTGGCCTCGGGGCAAAAACATTCAGTACTTC.

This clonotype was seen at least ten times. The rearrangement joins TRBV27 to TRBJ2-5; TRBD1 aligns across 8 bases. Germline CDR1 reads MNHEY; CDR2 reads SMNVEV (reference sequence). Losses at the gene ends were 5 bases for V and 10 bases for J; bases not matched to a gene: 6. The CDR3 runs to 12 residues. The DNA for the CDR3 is TGTGCCAGCAGTGGGGACAGGCTGGACCAGTACTTC. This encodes CASSGDRLDQYF.

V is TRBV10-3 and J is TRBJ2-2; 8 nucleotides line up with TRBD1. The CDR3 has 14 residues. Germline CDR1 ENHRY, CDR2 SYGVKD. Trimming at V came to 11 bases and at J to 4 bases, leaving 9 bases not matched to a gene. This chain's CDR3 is CASEFGTGTGELFF. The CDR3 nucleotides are TGTGCCTCTGAATTTGGGACAGGCACCGGGGAGCTGTTTTTT.

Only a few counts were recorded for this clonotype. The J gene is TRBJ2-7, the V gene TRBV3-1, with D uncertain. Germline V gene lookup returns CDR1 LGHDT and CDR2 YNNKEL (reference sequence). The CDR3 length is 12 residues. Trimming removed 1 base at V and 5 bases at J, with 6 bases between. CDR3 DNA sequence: TGTGCCAGCAGCCAAGTAGAGGACGAGCAGTACTTC. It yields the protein CASSQVEDEQYF.

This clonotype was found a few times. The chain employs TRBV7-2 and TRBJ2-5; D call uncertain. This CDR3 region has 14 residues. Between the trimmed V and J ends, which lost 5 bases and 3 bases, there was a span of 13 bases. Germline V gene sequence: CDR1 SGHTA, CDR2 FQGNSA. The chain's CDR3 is CASSPFRAKETQYF. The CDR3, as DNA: TGTGCCAGCAGCCCTTTCCGGGCTAAAGAGACCCAGTACTTC.

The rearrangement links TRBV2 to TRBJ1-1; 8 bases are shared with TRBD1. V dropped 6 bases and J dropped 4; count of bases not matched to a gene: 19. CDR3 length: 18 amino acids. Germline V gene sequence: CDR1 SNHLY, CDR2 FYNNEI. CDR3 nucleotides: TGTGCCAGCAGGGGACGGGGTGGGGACAGGACCCCGGGCACTGAAGCTTTCTTT. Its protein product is CASRGRGGDRTPGTEAFF. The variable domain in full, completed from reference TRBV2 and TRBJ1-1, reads EPEVTQTPSHQVTQMGQEVILRCVPISNHLYFYWYRQILGQKVEFLVSFYNNEISEKSEIFDDQFSVERPDGSNFTLKIRSTKLEDSAMYFCASRGRGGDRTPGTEAFFGQGTRLTVV.

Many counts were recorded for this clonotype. The CDR3 sequence is CASSEAAREKLFF. DNA of the CDR3: TGTGCCAGCAGTGAAGCGGCCCGGGAAAAACTGTTTTTT. The J gene is TRBJ1-4, the V gene TRBV6-1; D is unresolved. Germline CDR1 and CDR2: MNHNS and SASEGT. Trimming stripped 0 bases from V and 8 bases from J, with 7 bases between. The CDR3 extends over 13 amino acids.

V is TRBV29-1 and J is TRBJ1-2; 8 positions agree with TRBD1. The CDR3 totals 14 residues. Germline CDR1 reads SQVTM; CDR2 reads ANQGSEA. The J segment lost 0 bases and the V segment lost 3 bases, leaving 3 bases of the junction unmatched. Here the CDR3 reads CSVDSTGANYGYTF. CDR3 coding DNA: TGCAGCGTTGATTCGACAGGGGCTAACTATGGCTACACCTTC.

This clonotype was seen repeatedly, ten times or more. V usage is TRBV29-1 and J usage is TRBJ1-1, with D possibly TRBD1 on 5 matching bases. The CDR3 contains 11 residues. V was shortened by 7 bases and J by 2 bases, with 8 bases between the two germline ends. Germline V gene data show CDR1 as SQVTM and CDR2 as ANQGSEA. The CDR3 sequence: CSGGDNTEAFF. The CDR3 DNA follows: TGCAGCGGGGGGGACAACACTGAAGCTTTCTTT.

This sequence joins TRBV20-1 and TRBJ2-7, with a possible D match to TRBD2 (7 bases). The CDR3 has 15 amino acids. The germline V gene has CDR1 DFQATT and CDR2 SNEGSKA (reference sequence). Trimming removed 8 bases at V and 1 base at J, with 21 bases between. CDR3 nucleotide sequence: TGCAGTCCCCTAGGGGGGGGGCAGATGTCCTACGAGCAGTACTTC. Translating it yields CSPLGGGQMSYEQYF.

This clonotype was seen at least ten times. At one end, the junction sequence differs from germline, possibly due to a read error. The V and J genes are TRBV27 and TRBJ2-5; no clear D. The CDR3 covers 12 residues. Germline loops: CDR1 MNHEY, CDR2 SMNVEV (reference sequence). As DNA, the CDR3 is TGCGCCAGCAGTGGTGGTGGAGAGACCCAGTACTTC. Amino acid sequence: CASSGGGETQYF.

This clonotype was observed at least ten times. The CDR3 DNA sequence: TGTGCCAGCGTGAGGGAATCCACCTACGAGCAGTACTTC. This encodes CASVRESTYEQYF. The V and J genes are TRBV6-1 and TRBJ2-7; the D gene is possibly TRBD2 (5 bases). Per the germline V gene, CDR1 is MNHNS and CDR2 is SASEGT. V was cut by 8 bases and J by 2 bases, with 13 bases left in between. The CDR3 is 13 residues long.

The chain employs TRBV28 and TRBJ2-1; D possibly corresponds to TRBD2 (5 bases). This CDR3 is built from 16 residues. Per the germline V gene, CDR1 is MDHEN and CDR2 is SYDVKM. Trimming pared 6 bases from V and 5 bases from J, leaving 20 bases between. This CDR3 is CASSPPNSEFHNEQFF. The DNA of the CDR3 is TGTGCCAGCAGCCCCCCAAATAGCGAGTTCCACAATGAGCAGTTCTTC.

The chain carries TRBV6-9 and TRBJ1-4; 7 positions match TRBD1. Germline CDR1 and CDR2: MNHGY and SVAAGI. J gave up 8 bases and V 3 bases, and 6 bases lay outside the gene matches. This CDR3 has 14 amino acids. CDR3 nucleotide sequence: TGTGCCAGCAGTTACTTAGGGGGCGGCGAAAAACTGTTTTTT. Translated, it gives CASSYLGGGEKLFF.

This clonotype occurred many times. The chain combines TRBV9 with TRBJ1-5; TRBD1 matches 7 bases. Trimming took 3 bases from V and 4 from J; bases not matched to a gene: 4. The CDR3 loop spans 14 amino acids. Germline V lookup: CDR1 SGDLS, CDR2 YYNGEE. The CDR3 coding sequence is TGTGCCAGCAGCGCAACAGGGGTGAATCAGCCCCAGCATTTT. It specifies CASSATGVNQPQHF.

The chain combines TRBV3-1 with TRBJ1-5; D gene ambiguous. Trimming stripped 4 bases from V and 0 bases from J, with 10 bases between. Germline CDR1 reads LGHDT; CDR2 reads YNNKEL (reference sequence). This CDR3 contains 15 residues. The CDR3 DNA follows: TGTGCCAGCAGCCTCAGTCAGGATAGCAATCAGCCCCAGCATTTT. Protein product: CASSLSQDSNQPQHF.

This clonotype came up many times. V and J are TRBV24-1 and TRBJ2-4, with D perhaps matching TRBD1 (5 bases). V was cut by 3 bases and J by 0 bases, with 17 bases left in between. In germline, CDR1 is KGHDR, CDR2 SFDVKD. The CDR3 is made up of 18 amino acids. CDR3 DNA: TGTGCCACCAGTGATCATCAAGGACACGGAGTAGCCAAAAACATTCAGTACTTC. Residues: CATSDHQGHGVAKNIQYF.